The 12 T cell receptor beta chains listed next were all sequenced from one sample in a study of cytomegalovirus exposure and HLA in healthy donors. The study ran its PCR with 60 Vbeta and 13 Jbeta primers. The protocol was immunoSEQ multiplex PCR, while the TCRdb copy is restricted to in-frame clones and leaves out a portion. The sample includes some 180,000 clones, more than 65% of them seen just once. The specimen sequenced was PBMCs. The receptor set was obtained from a girl aged 2 to 9 in good health and CMV-seropositive.

V is TRBV6-5 and J is TRBJ2-5; 9 bases are a match to TRBD2. The CDR3 consists of 15 residues. The germline V gene encodes CDR1 MNHEY and CDR2 SVGAGI. With 6 bases clipped from V and 0 bases from J, the junction kept 5 bases outside the gene matches. In DNA form, the CDR3 reads TGTGCCAGCAGCCCGCGACTAGCGGACCAAGAGACCCAGTACTTC. Translation: CASSPRLADQETQYF.

V usage is TRBV2 and J usage is TRBJ1-4; no clear D. Germline values: CDR1 SNHLY, CDR2 FYNNEI. CDR3 length equals 14 residues. V was clipped by 4 bases and J by 7 bases, with 13 bases between them. CDR3 coding DNA: TGTGCCAGCAGTGCTGAGGTGTTGAGTGAAAAACTGTTTTTT. Its protein is CASSAEVLSEKLFF. Full variable domain (rest looked up from reference TRBV2 and TRBJ1-4): EPEVTQTPSHQVTQMGQEVILRCVPISNHLYFYWYRQILGQKVEFLVSFYNNEISEKSEIFDDQFSVERPDGSNFTLKIRSTKLEDSAMYFCASSAEVLSEKLFFGSGTQLSVL.

This chain links TRBV4-1 with TRBJ2-6; a weak D match, TRBD2 (6 bases). Germline V gene sequence: CDR1 MGHRA, CDR2 YSYEKL. The CDR3 totals 19 residues. V dropped 0 bases and J dropped 0 bases, with 15 bases sitting between them. The chain's CDR3 is CASSQEPRESYSGANVLTF. The CDR3 DNA is TGCGCCAGCAGCCAAGAACCCCGGGAGAGCTACTCTGGGGCCAACGTCCTGACTTTC.

This chain uses TRBV27 with TRBJ1-5; 7 bases line up with TRBD1. CDR1 is MNHEY and CDR2 is SMNVEV in the germline V gene (reference sequence). J gave up 7 bases and V 6 bases, and 6 bases lay outside the gene matches. The CDR3 is 13 residues long. CDR3 nucleotide sequence: TGTGCCAGCAGAATAGGGGGCGAACAGCCCCAGCATTTT. It yields the protein CASRIGGEQPQHF.

About this clone itself: The junction departs from the called germline gene at one end, perhaps through a read error. The chain recombines TRBV30 with TRBJ1-2; D perhaps matches TRBD1 (6 bases). The CDR3 loop spans 13 amino acids. Germline CDR1 GTSNPN, CDR2 SVGIG (reference sequence). DNA of the CDR3: TGTGCCTGGAGTGTACTTCCTCACCGGGACAACCTCTTC. Translated: CAWSVLPHRDNLF.

The chain uses TRBV6-6 and TRBJ1-1; D possibly corresponds to TRBD1 (6 bases). Trimming removed 6 bases at V and 6 bases at J, with 14 bases between. The CDR3 totals 13 residues. The germline V gene encodes CDR1 MNHNY and CDR2 SVGAGI (reference sequence). The CDR3 loop reads CASRLTGFSEAFF. The CDR3 DNA sequence: TGTGCCAGCAGACTGACAGGATTTTCTGAAGCTTTCTTT.

This chain joins TRBV9 and TRBJ2-1; D not resolved. Per the germline V gene, CDR1 is SGDLS and CDR2 is YYNGEE. The CDR3 has 12 residues. The V end lost 0 bases, the J end lost 9 bases, and 7 bases lay between the germline ends. CDR3 amino acids: CASSVGRGEQFF. CDR3 DNA: TGTGCCAGCAGCGTAGGGCGAGGTGAGCAGTTCTTC.

This clone appeared once. The chain carries TRBV11-3 and TRBJ2-7; perhaps TRBD2 as D (6 bases). Germline CDR1 SGHNT, CDR2 YENEEA. The CDR3 length is 15 residues. Trimming took 4 bases from V and 5 from J, leaving 18 bases between them. The CDR3 loop is CASSSEGNSGHEQYF. In nucleotides, the CDR3 is TGTGCCAGCAGCTCGGAGGGTAACTCGGGACACGAGCAGTACTTC.

A single count supports this clone. The sample has other DNA sequences that encode this CDR3 too. The chain recombines TRBV5-6 with TRBJ1-2; no definite D call. Germline values: CDR1 SGHDT, CDR2 YYEEEE. The CDR3 spans 13 residues. V was trimmed by 0 bases and J by 2 bases, leaving 5 bases between them. The CDR3, as DNA: TGTGCCAGCAGCTTGGGGCAGAACTATGGCTACACCTTC. This encodes CASSLGQNYGYTF.

The chain carries TRBV6-5 and TRBJ2-6, with D uncertain. The CDR3 is 13 amino acids. Germline V gene data show CDR1 as MNHEY and CDR2 as SVGAGI. V was cut by 6 bases and J by 4 bases, with 7 bases left in between. As DNA, the CDR3 is TGTGCCAGCAGCCTAACCGGGGCCAACGTCCTGACTTTC. Protein: CASSLTGANVLTF.

V is TRBV29-1 and J is TRBJ1-2; D may be TRBD1 (6 bases). The CDR3 is 14 residues long. Germline V gives CDR1 SQVTM, CDR2 ANQGSEA. Trimming pared 0 bases from V and 2 bases from J, leaving 10 bases between. The CDR3 DNA follows: TGCAGCGTTGAAGACGGGCAGGGGAACTATGGCTACACCTTC. Protein sequence: CSVEDGQGNYGYTF.

The rearrangement joins TRBV10-3 to TRBJ2-2; 7 bases fit TRBD1. The CDR3 loop spans 15 amino acids. The junction had 3 bases not matched to a gene; V was cut back by 5 bases and J by 0 bases. CDR1 and CDR2 from the germline V gene are ENHRY and SYGVKD. CDR3: CAISSGTANTGELFF. The CDR3 region has the DNA TGTGCCATCAGTTCCGGGACAGCGAACACCGGGGAGCTGTTTTTT.